The 29 T cell receptor beta chains below were found in one sample sequenced in a study of T cell changes during pregnancy in multiple sclerosis. TCRdb keeps only in-frame clones here, not all; method: immunoSEQ multiplex PCR. The sample records around 49,000 clones, 85% to 95% being singletons. The specimen was CD8+ T cells from peripheral blood mononuclear cells, collected in the first trimester of pregnancy. The receptors originated from a female donor with multiple sclerosis, enrolled in a pregnancy study.

This rearrangement joins TRBV6-1 to TRBJ2-1; D is uncertain. The CDR3 sequence is 8 residues long. Deletions cut 3 bases from V and 15 bases from J, with 3 bases between. Germline lookup yields CDR1 MNHNS and CDR2 SASEGT. Here the CDR3 reads CASSEAFF. In nucleotides, the CDR3 is TGTGCCAGCAGTGAGGCGTTCTTC.

The chain joins TRBV7-9 to TRBJ2-1; D unclear. This CDR3 region has 14 residues. Germline CDR1 reads SEHNR; CDR2 reads FQNEAQ (reference sequence). Trimming removed 8 bases from V and 2 bases from J, with 13 bases in between. The CDR3 coding sequence is TGTGCCAGCTACTCCACTTTTCCCTACAATGAGCAGTTCTTC. It encodes CASYSTFPYNEQFF.

The V call is TRBV19, the J call TRBJ1-1; D is uncertain. Trimming cost V 3 bases and J 5 bases, with 10 bases left between them. CDR1 and CDR2 from the germline V gene are LNHDA and SQIVND (reference sequence). There are 13 residues in the CDR3. CDR3 region: CASSILGSTEAFF. The CDR3 DNA reads TGTGCCAGTAGTATTTTGGGGAGTACTGAAGCTTTCTTT. The full variable domain, with the rest looked up from reference TRBV19 and TRBJ1-1, is DGGITQSPKYLFRKEGQNVTLSCEQNLNHDAMYWYRQDPGQGLRLIYYSQIVNDFQKGDIAEGYSVSREKKESFPLTVTSAQKNPTAFYLCASSILGSTEAFFGQGTRLTVV.

V is TRBV11-1 and J is TRBJ2-1; D may be TRBD1 (7 bases). The ends were cut back, 5 bases at V and 6 bases at J, with 14 bases in the middle. This CDR3 contains 14 residues. Germline V gene data show CDR1 as SGHAT and CDR2 as FQDESV (reference sequence). The CDR3 region has the DNA TGTGCCAGCAGCGCAGGGGGAGGCGGCAATGAGCAGTTCTTC. Translation gives CASSAGGGGNEQFF.

The genes are TRBV27 and TRBJ2-7; 10 bases are a match to TRBD2. The CDR3 spans 15 residues. Trimming at V came to 2 bases and at J to 2 bases, leaving 3 bases not matched to a gene. Per germline, CDR1 MNHEY and CDR2 SMNVEV (reference sequence). CDR3 residues: CASSLGLAGAYEQYF. The CDR3 coding sequence is TGTGCCAGCAGTTTAGGTCTAGCGGGGGCCTACGAGCAGTACTTC.

V usage is TRBV7-3 and J usage is TRBJ2-1; 11 bases are shared with TRBD2. The ends lost 5 bases at V and 5 bases at J; junction bases unmatched: 8. The CDR3 spans 16 residues. Germline V CDR1 and CDR2: SGHTA, FQGTGA. The CDR3 protein is CASSLESGLADNEQFF. The CDR3 DNA follows: TGTGCCAGCAGCCTAGAATCGGGACTAGCGGACAATGAGCAGTTCTTC.

V and J are TRBV6-1 and TRBJ2-7; TRBD1 aligns across 8 bases. Unmatched junction bases numbered 5, after V lost 4 bases and J lost 3 bases. CDR3 length equals 14 residues. Germline CDR1 is MNHNS and CDR2 is SASEGT. CDR3 DNA: TGTGCCAGCAGTGCCCGACAGGGGCGCTACGAGCAGTACTTC. Its translation is CASSARQGRYEQYF.

CDR3: CASSTSTGPVTEAFF. The CDR3 DNA is TGTGCCAGTAGTACCTCGACAGGCCCTGTCACTGAAGCTTTCTTT. The chain uses TRBV19 and TRBJ1-1; perhaps TRBD1 as D (6 bases). Trimming removed 4 bases at V and 4 bases at J, with 16 bases between. This CDR3 spans 15 amino acids. CDR1 and CDR2 (germline): LNHDA, SQIVND (reference sequence).

The J gene is TRBJ2-3, the V gene TRBV9; 7 positions match TRBD1. V was clipped by 3 bases and J by 3 bases; unmatched bases: 7. The germline gives CDR1 SGDLS, CDR2 YYNGEE. The CDR3 loop spans 15 amino acids. CDR3 protein: CASSGTGAETDTQYF. CDR3 DNA: TGTGCCAGCAGCGGCACAGGGGCAGAGACAGATACGCAGTATTTT.

This clone was picked up one time. The V gene is TRBV7-8, the J gene TRBJ2-7; the D is unclear. The CDR3 consists of 13 residues. The germline V gene encodes CDR1 SGHVS and CDR2 FQNEAQ. The germline V and J ends were trimmed by 4 bases and 5 bases, with 12 bases remaining between them. The DNA of the CDR3 is TGTGCCAGCAGCTCCGGTGTCAATGACGAGCAGTACTTC. Translating gives CASSSGVNDEQYF.

This sequence joins TRBV7-9 and TRBJ2-3, with no clear D. The V and J ends lost 5 bases and 6 bases respectively, with 15 bases between them. This CDR3 spans 14 amino acids. In germline, CDR1 is SEHNR, CDR2 FQNEAQ (reference sequence). The CDR3, as DNA: TGTGCCAGCAGCCACCTCTCAGCGAGGGATACGCAGTATTTT. Its protein product is CASSHLSARDTQYF.

The chain carries TRBV6-1 and TRBJ2-3, with TRBD2 matching 11 bases. The CDR3 is made up of 17 amino acids. Germline CDR1 and CDR2: MNHNS and SASEGT. With V trimmed by 2 bases and J by 6 bases, 10 bases remained unmatched. This CDR3 is CASSESLAGGGSDTQYF. The CDR3 region has the DNA TGTGCCAGCAGTGAATCCCTAGCGGGAGGTGGTTCCGATACGCAGTATTTT.

The CDR3 DNA sequence: TGTGCCAGTAGTATAGGACAGGGTGACTCCTACGAGCAGTACTTC. It yields the protein CASSIGQGDSYEQYF. The chain joins TRBV19 to TRBJ2-7; TRBD1 aligns across 7 bases. This CDR3 is built from 15 residues. V lost 1 base to trimming and J lost 0 bases; unmatched junction nucleotides: 3. Germline loops: CDR1 LNHDA, CDR2 SQIVND (reference sequence). Complete variable domain (other parts from reference TRBV19 and TRBJ2-7): DGGITQSPKYLFRKEGQNVTLSCEQNLNHDAMYWYRQDPGQGLRLIYYSQIVNDFQKGDIAEGYSVSREKKESFPLTVTSAQKNPTAFYLCASSIGQGDSYEQYFGPGTRLTVT.

The chain links TRBV11-1 to TRBJ2-7; 14 bases map to TRBD2. From germline, CDR1 is SGHAT and CDR2 FQDESV (reference sequence). CDR3 length: 16 residues. Trimming removed 4 bases from V and 3 bases from J; junction bases left unmatched: 5. The CDR3 sequence is CASSSSGTSGSYEQYF. The CDR3 DNA follows: TGTGCCAGCAGCTCATCCGGGACTAGCGGGAGCTACGAGCAGTACTTC.

The V and J genes are TRBV13 and TRBJ1-1, with TRBD1 matching 8 bases. V lost 6 bases and J lost 4; bases outside the gene matches: 10. The length of the CDR3 is 15 residues. The germline V gene encodes CDR1 PRHDT and CDR2 FYEKMQ (reference sequence). The CDR3 nucleotides are TGTGCCAGCAGTTCCGGACAGGGAAAGCCCACTGAAGCTTTCTTT. This codes for CASSSGQGKPTEAFF. The whole variable domain, remainder taken from reference TRBV13 and TRBJ1-1, is AAGVIQSPRHLIKEKRETATLKCYPIPRHDTVYWYQQGPGQDPQFLISFYEKMQSDKGSIPDRFSAQQFSDYHSELNMSSLELGDSALYFCASSSGQGKPTEAFFGQGTRLTVV.

V usage is TRBV29-1 and J usage is TRBJ2-7; 8 bases line up with TRBD1. The CDR3 has 14 residues. Trimming at V came to 2 bases and at J to 3 bases, leaving 6 bases not matched to a gene. CDR1 is SQVTM, CDR2 ANQGSEA, per germline. For the CDR3, the DNA is TGCAGCGTTGAACCAGGACAGGGACTCTACGAGCAGTACTTC. Translated: CSVEPGQGLYEQYF.

The J gene is TRBJ2-7, the V gene TRBV27, with 8 positions matching TRBD2. The V gene end was trimmed by 5 bases and the J gene end by 3 bases; junction bases not matched to a gene: 6. The CDR3 consists of 14 residues. The germline V gene has CDR1 MNHEY and CDR2 SMNVEV (reference sequence). The CDR3 nucleotides read TGTGCCAGCAGTCCACTAGCGGCCCACTACGAGCAGTACTTC. Amino acids: CASSPLAAHYEQYF.

The CDR3 loop is CASSFMWEGPTDTQYF. CDR3 nucleotide sequence: TGTGCCAGCAGTTTCATGTGGGAGGGCCCCACAGATACGCAGTATTTT. This chain joins TRBV28 and TRBJ2-3; 7 bases agree with TRBD2. Germline V gene sequence: CDR1 MDHEN, CDR2 SYDVKM. This CDR3 contains 16 residues. V shed 3 bases and J 2 bases; nucleotides not matched to a gene: 8.

The gene calls are TRBV6-1 and TRBJ2-1; possible D gene TRBD1, 6 bases. In germline, CDR1 is MNHNS, CDR2 SASEGT. Trimming removed 4 bases from V and 0 bases from J, with 19 bases in between. This CDR3 contains 18 residues. CDR3 coding DNA: TGTGCCAGCAGTGGCCAATTGACAGGCTCCAGCTCCTACAATGAGCAGTTCTTC. This encodes CASSGQLTGSSSYNEQFF.

The genes are TRBV4-3 and TRBJ2-1; D not resolved. CDR3 size: 14 residues. V lost 0 bases and J lost 2, with 5 bases in between. Germline loops: CDR1 LGHNA, CDR2 YSLEER. The CDR3, as DNA: TGCGCCAGCAGCCAAGATGACACCTACAATGAGCAGTTCTTC. Translated, it gives CASSQDDTYNEQFF.

This chain uses TRBV6-1 with TRBJ2-7, with 8 bases lining up with TRBD1. This CDR3 region has 14 residues. V was clipped by 1 base and J by 1 base; unmatched bases: 0. Germline V CDR1 and CDR2: MNHNS, SASEGT. CDR3 amino acids: CASSEGQGSYEQYF. The CDR3, as DNA: TGTGCCAGCAGTGAAGGACAGGGGTCCTACGAGCAGTACTTC.

This sequence joins TRBV19 and TRBJ2-1, with 7 bases that match TRBD1. Germline V gives CDR1 LNHDA, CDR2 SQIVND (reference sequence). With 5 bases clipped from V and 5 bases from J, the junction kept 9 bases outside the gene matches. The CDR3 consists of 15 residues. In nucleotides, the CDR3 is TGTGCCAGTAGTGCAACCGGGACAGCACACAATGAGCAGTTCTTC. Translation gives CASSATGTAHNEQFF.

This chain connects TRBV4-1 to TRBJ1-2, with D hard to call. The germline CDR1 and CDR2 sequences are MGHRA and YSYEKL. V lost 3 bases and J lost 4, with 15 bases in between. CDR3 length: 15 amino acids. This CDR3 reads CASSQGDDLVYGYTF. The CDR3 DNA follows: TGCGCCAGCAGCCAGGGAGACGACCTGGTCTATGGCTACACCTTC.

The chain recombines TRBV4-3 with TRBJ2-7, with 10 bases fitting TRBD2. The CDR3 length is 14 residues. The V gene end was trimmed by 8 bases and the J gene end by 3 bases; junction bases not matched to a gene: 7. Per the germline V gene, CDR1 is LGHNA and CDR2 is YSLEER. For the CDR3, the DNA is TGCGCCAGCTCTGTGACTAGCGGGCTCTACGAGCAGTACTTC. Translation: CASSVTSGLYEQYF.

This clone was seen only a few times. This chain joins TRBV27 and TRBJ2-1; the match to TRBD2 covers 12 bases. Germline V gene data show CDR1 as MNHEY and CDR2 as SMNVEV (reference sequence). V was pared by 6 bases and J by 4 bases, with 10 bases of the junction left unmatched. The CDR3 is 17 residues long. The CDR3 coding sequence is TGTGCCAGCAGCCAACGACTGGGACTAGCGGGTTACAATGAGCAGTTCTTC. Translated: CASSQRLGLAGYNEQFF.

This chain links TRBV14 with TRBJ2-2, with D possibly matching TRBD2 (6 bases). CDR1 is SGHDN and CDR2 is FVKESK in the germline V gene. Trimming took 6 bases from V and 0 from J, leaving 14 bases between them. The CDR3 has 16 amino acids. Here the CDR3 DNA reads TGTGCCAGCAGTGGGGGGATCCCATCGAACACCGGGGAGCTGTTTTTT. Translation gives CASSGGIPSNTGELFF.

The rearrangement links TRBV11-2 to TRBJ2-1; 9 bases fit TRBD2. With V trimmed by 5 bases and J by 5 bases, 4 bases remained unmatched. Germline V gene data show CDR1 as SGHAT and CDR2 as FQNNGV. The CDR3 runs 14 residues. The chain's CDR3 is CASSAGLADNEQFF. The CDR3 nucleotides are TGTGCCAGCAGCGCGGGACTAGCAGACAATGAGCAGTTCTTC.

The genes are TRBV7-9 and TRBJ2-7, with TRBD2 matching over 12 bases. The V gene end was trimmed by 3 bases and the J gene end by 4 bases; junction bases not matched to a gene: 4. The CDR3 extends over 15 amino acids. CDR1 and CDR2 (germline): SEHNR, FQNEAQ (reference sequence). The DNA of the CDR3 is TGTGCCAGCAGCTTGACTAGCGGGAGAGTATACGAGCAGTACTTC. It codes for CASSLTSGRVYEQYF. Drawing the rest from reference TRBV7-9 and TRBJ2-7, the complete variable domain is DTGVSQNPRHKITKRGQNVTFRCDPISEHNRLYWYRQTLGQGPEFLTYFQNEAQLEKSRLLSDRFSAERPKGSFSTLEIQRTEQGDSAMYLCASSLTSGRVYEQYFGPGTRLTVT.

The J gene is TRBJ2-1, the V gene TRBV30; TRBD2 agrees at 13 bases. J was trimmed by 8 bases and V by 4 bases; bases with no gene match: 5. The CDR3 sequence is 14 residues long. CDR1 and CDR2 (germline): GTSNPN, SVGIG (reference sequence). This CDR3 is CAWKTSGRIYEQFF. The CDR3 nucleotides read TGTGCCTGGAAGACTAGCGGGAGGATCTATGAGCAGTTCTTC.